This TCR beta chain was profiled in a study of early T cells in non-severe SARS-CoV-2 infection. Study outcomes and limitations: Clonotype matching in VDJdb favored anti-spike CD8 responses and did not capture private and CD4 specificities.

This clonotype was detected ten times or more. Its specificity is not known. TCRdb used MiXCR to reprocess the 5' RACE reads, holding one entry per CDR3 protein. The sample consists of about 77,000 distinct CDR3 sequences, 5% of them appearing once. V was pared by 7 bases and J by 2 bases, with 6 bases between. The CDR3 consists of 12 residues. CDR1 and CDR2 from the germline V gene are MNHEY and SMNVEV (reference sequence). The V call is TRBV27, the J call TRBJ2-1; D is perhaps TRBD1 (5 bases). Specimen: whole blood, collected at baseline. This TCR was sampled from an adult who was a healthcare worker with PCR-confirmed SARS-CoV-2 infection or an uninfected control (not recorded which). DNA for the CDR3: TGTGCCAGCATGACAGCCTACAATGAGCAGTTCTTC. This gives the protein CASMTAYNEQFF.